The 21 T cell receptor beta chains listed next were all sequenced from one sample in a study of cytomegalovirus exposure and HLA in healthy donors. The primer mix had 60 Vbeta and 13 Jbeta primers. Only in-frame clones appear in the TCRdb table, and some are missing; sequencing was by immunoSEQ multiplex PCR. This table holds about 52,000 clones, roughly three fifths found once. The specimen sequenced was PBMCs. These receptors were collected from a human donor in good health.

A note on this clone: The junction departs from germline at one end; a sequencing error may be responsible. The chain joins TRBV7-7 to TRBJ2-3; tentative D call: TRBD1 (5 bases). The CDR3 contains 12 residues. Germline CDR1 and CDR2: SSHAT and FNYEAQ (reference sequence). The CDR3 reads CASSQGEDTQYF. The CDR3, as DNA: TGTGCTAGCAGCCAAGGGGAAGATACGCAGTATTTT.

V and J are TRBV27 and TRBJ2-3; 12 bases are shared with TRBD2. The J segment lost 1 base and the V segment lost 4 bases, leaving 12 bases of the junction unmatched. CDR3 length: 19 residues. Germline CDR1 is MNHEY and CDR2 is SMNVEV (reference sequence). The CDR3 sequence: CASSSGGLLAGGRTDTQYF. The CDR3, as DNA: TGTGCCAGCAGTTCGGGGGGGCTACTAGCGGGGGGACGCACAGATACGCAGTATTTT.

This rearrangement joins TRBV7-9 to TRBJ2-7, with D maybe TRBD1 (6 bases). CDR1 and CDR2 from the germline V gene are SEHNR and FQNEAQ (reference sequence). The CDR3 spans 14 residues. With 5 bases removed from V and 3 bases from J, the gap between germline ends came to 14 bases. CDR3 loop: CASSPVGAVYEQYF. As DNA, the CDR3 is TGTGCCAGCAGCCCAGTGGGGGCAGTCTACGAGCAGTACTTC.

This clone was counted a single time. Germline and junction disagree at one end, which may indicate a read error. The chain is built from TRBV7-9 and TRBJ1-2; D ambiguous. The germline V gene has CDR1 SEHNR and CDR2 FQNEAQ (reference sequence). This CDR3 has 15 residues. CDR3 nucleotides: TGTGCCAGCAGCTTATCGACGGTTACGAACTATGGCTACCCCTTC. Its translation is CASSLSTVTNYGYPF.

V is TRBV6-5 and J is TRBJ1-5; the D is unclear. The CDR3 has 15 residues. Germline lookup yields CDR1 MNHEY and CDR2 SVGAGI. The ends were cut back, 6 bases at V and 0 bases at J, with 12 bases in the middle. As DNA, the CDR3 is TGTGCCAGCAGCTTTCGACGGAGTAGCAATCAGCCCCAGCATTTT. This gives the protein CASSFRRSSNQPQHF.

The chain has TRBV7-3 and TRBJ2-2; TRBD1 matches at 7 bases. Trimming cost V 1 base and J 8 bases; bases outside gene matches: 7. Germline CDR1 is SGHTA and CDR2 is FQGTGA. This CDR3 is built from 15 residues. The CDR3 nucleotides read TGTGCCAGCAGCTTAAGAGGGGGCGCTGGGGGGGAGCTGTTTTTT. Its protein is CASSLRGGAGGELFF. Together with reference TRBV7-3 and TRBJ2-2, the CDR3 gives the full variable domain: GAGVSQTPSNKVTEKGKYVELRCDPISGHTALYWYRQSLGQGPEFLIYFQGTGAADDSGLPNDRFFAVRPEGSVSTLKIQRTERGDSAVYLCASSLRGGAGGELFFGEGSRLTVL.

J is TRBJ1-3 and V is TRBV7-9; TRBD1 might be the D (5 bases). The CDR3 contains 15 residues. In germline, CDR1 is SEHNR, CDR2 FQNEAQ (reference sequence). Trimming took off 2 bases at V and 0 bases at J, with 8 bases between the two ends. CDR3 nucleotide sequence: TGTGCCAGCAGCTTAACAGGTAGCTCTGGAAACACCATATATTTT. As protein: CASSLTGSSGNTIYF.

The rearrangement joins TRBV2 to TRBJ2-7, with 10 bases lining up with TRBD1. The V and J ends lost 8 bases and 1 base, in that order; junction bases with no gene match: 5. Germline V CDR1 and CDR2: SNHLY, FYNNEI. This CDR3 has 14 amino acids. CDR3 loop: CASSSDRGSYEQYF. The CDR3 region has the DNA TGTGCCAGCTCATCGGACAGGGGGTCCTACGAGCAGTACTTC.

This clone showed up just a few times. The rearrangement uses TRBV4-1 and TRBJ1-2, with TRBD1 as a possible D gene (5 bases). Looked up from germline, CDR1 is MGHRA and CDR2 is YSYEKL. The CDR3 sequence is 14 residues long. With 6 bases removed from V and 4 bases from J, the gap between germline ends came to 15 bases. As DNA, the CDR3 is TGCGCCAGCAGTCACGGGGGTTCCGGCTATGGCTACACCTTC. Translation gives CASSHGGSGYGYTF.

J is TRBJ1-1 and V is TRBV6-1, with a possible D match to TRBD1 (6 bases). Trimming stripped 10 bases from V and 0 bases from J, with 18 bases between. The CDR3 totals 15 residues. The germline CDR1 and CDR2 sequences are MNHNS and SASEGT. CDR3 in DNA: TGTGCCACCTCCCACAGGGTCCCCATGAACACTGAAGCTTTCTTT. Encoded protein: CATSHRVPMNTEAFF.

The chain uses TRBV4-2 and TRBJ2-5; tentatively, D is TRBD2 (6 bases). The CDR3 is made up of 15 amino acids. Germline-derived CDR1 and CDR2 are LGHNA and YNFKEQ. V lost 0 bases to trimming and J lost 5 bases, with 13 bases between them. CDR3 in amino acids: CASSQDPSEGETQYF. The CDR3, as DNA: TGTGCCAGCAGCCAAGATCCTAGCGAGGGGGAGACCCAGTACTTC.

The V and J genes are TRBV12-5 and TRBJ2-7; 10 bases line up with TRBD1. Germline CDR1 LGHNT, CDR2 FRNRAP. The CDR3 extends over 16 amino acids. The CDR3 protein is CVRRDRGGLGSYEQYF. Here the CDR3 DNA reads TGTGTCCGACGGGACAGGGGCGGGTTAGGGTCCTACGAGCAGTACTTC. Looking up the rest from reference TRBV12-5 and TRBJ2-7 gives the full variable domain: DARVTQTPRHKVTEMGQEVTMRCQPILGHNTVFWYRQTMMQGLELLAYFRNRAPLDDSGMPKDRFSAEMPDATLATLKIQPSEPRDSAVYFCVRRDRGGLGSYEQYFGPGTRLTVT.

In its sample, this clone was seen a few times. The chain couples TRBV5-5 to TRBJ1-2; TRBD1 aligns across 8 bases. After removal of 0 bases from V and 4 bases from J, the junction contained 5 bases not matched to a gene. The CDR3 runs to 15 residues. Germline V gene data show CDR1 as SGHKS and CDR2 as YYEKEE (reference sequence). The CDR3 sequence: CASSLASGGGYGYTF. CDR3 bases: TGTGCCAGCAGCTTGGCGTCAGGGGGCGGCTATGGCTACACCTTC.

This clone was picked up a small number of times. V usage is TRBV5-8 and J usage is TRBJ1-2, with TRBD1 matching over 7 bases. The CDR3 spans 15 residues. The germline V gene encodes CDR1 SGHTS and CDR2 YDEGEE. The J segment lost 0 bases and the V segment lost 4 bases, leaving 6 bases of the junction unmatched. CDR3 sequence reads: CASSRGPFPNYGYTF. CDR3 nucleotide sequence: TGTGCCAGCAGCAGGGGGCCTTTTCCTAACTATGGCTACACCTTC.

The V call is TRBV7-9, the J call TRBJ2-3; 8 bases are a match to TRBD1. CDR3 length: 15 amino acids. Germline V gene data show CDR1 as SEHNR and CDR2 as FQNEAQ (reference sequence). V lost 4 bases to trimming and J lost 2 bases; unmatched junction nucleotides: 5. The CDR3 reads CASSSGQGHTDTQYF. In DNA, the CDR3 is TGTGCCAGCAGCTCCGGACAGGGACACACAGATACGCAGTATTTT.

The rearrangement uses TRBV4-3 and TRBJ1-2; D not certain. The germline V gene encodes CDR1 LGHNA and CDR2 YSLEER. Trimming took 0 bases from V and 1 from J, leaving 9 bases between them. CDR3 size: 15 residues. The CDR3 DNA sequence: TGCGCCAGCAGCCAAGATACGGGAATTAACTATGGCTACACCTTC. Its protein is CASSQDTGINYGYTF.

The CDR3: CASSLGRREETQYF. In nucleotides, the CDR3 is TGCGCCAGCAGCTTGGGGCGCAGGGAAGAGACCCAGTACTTC. This chain connects TRBV5-1 to TRBJ2-5; perhaps TRBD1 as D (5 bases). V lost 0 bases to trimming and J lost 3 bases, with 9 bases between them. The CDR3 length is 14 residues. Germline V CDR1 and CDR2: SGHRS, YFSETQ.

The J gene is TRBJ1-3, the V gene TRBV7-8, with unresolved D. Trimming cost V 3 bases and J 4 bases, with 10 bases left between them. Per germline, CDR1 SGHVS and CDR2 FQNEAQ. This CDR3 contains 14 residues. The CDR3 DNA is TGTGCCAGCAGCTTTTCGGGATCCGGAAACACCATATATTTT. This translates into CASSFSGSGNTIYF.

This clone was observed a handful of times. This chain links TRBV7-2 with TRBJ2-5; 10 bases fit TRBD2. With the DNA end fitting TRBJ2-7 better, the J assignment may be wrong. The CDR3 is made up of 15 amino acids. In germline, CDR1 is SGHTA, CDR2 FQGNSA. The CDR3 loop is CASSLEAGGPVEQYF. As DNA, the CDR3 is TGTGCCAGCAGCTTAGAAGCGGGGGGGCCGGTCGAGCAGTACTTC.

The chain recombines TRBV9 with TRBJ1-3, with TRBD1 matching 7 bases. CDR1 and CDR2 from the germline V gene are SGDLS and YYNGEE. The CDR3 consists of 17 residues. V shed 3 bases and J 2 bases; nucleotides not matched to a gene: 11. In DNA form, the CDR3 reads TGTGCCAGCAGCGGCAAGGCAGACAGGGACCCTGGAAACACCATATATTTT. Translation: CASSGKADRDPGNTIYF.

A note on this clone: A junction end diverges from the germline sequence, so it may reflect a read error. This sequence joins TRBV7-9 and TRBJ2-7, with D perhaps matching TRBD2 (5 bases). The CDR3 spans 11 residues. Looked up from germline, CDR1 is SEHNR and CDR2 is FQNEAQ (reference sequence). CDR3 region: CSSSGEYEQYF. DNA of the CDR3: TGTTCCAGCAGTGGGGAGTACGAGCAGTACTTC. Combining the CDR3 with reference TRBV7-9 and TRBJ2-7 gives the whole variable domain DTGVSQNPRHKITKRGQNVTFRCDPISEHNRLYWYRQTLGQGPEFLTYFQNEAQLEKSRLLSDRFSAERPKGSFSTLEIQRTEQGDSAMYLCSSSGEYEQYFGPGTRLTVT.